The source of this TCR beta chain is a study of neurological immune-mediated disorders. Each TCR transcript was tagged with a 10-nucleotide random UMI during 5'RACE. TCRdb independently ran MiXCR on the 5' RACE reads; one entry per CDR3 protein. The table has tens of thousands of distinct CDR3 sequences, roughly an eighth seen once. The starting material, 2 million PBMCs stored at -80 C, gave rise to the unsorted libraries. This clonotype showed up many times. Trimming took off 2 bases at V and 3 bases at J, with 15 bases between the two ends. From germline, CDR1 is SGHRS and CDR2 YFSETQ. The CDR3 extends over 16 amino acids.

Source material: PBMCs. The chain combines TRBV5-1 with TRBJ2-1, with a tentative D call TRBD2 (6 bases). The receptor comes from a woman aged 55-70 years with HTLV-1-associated myelopathy (HAM/TSP). The CDR3 DNA sequence: TGCGCCAGCAGCTTACAGCCTAGCGCCAGCTACAATGAGCAGTTCTTC. This codes for CASSLQPSASYNEQFF.